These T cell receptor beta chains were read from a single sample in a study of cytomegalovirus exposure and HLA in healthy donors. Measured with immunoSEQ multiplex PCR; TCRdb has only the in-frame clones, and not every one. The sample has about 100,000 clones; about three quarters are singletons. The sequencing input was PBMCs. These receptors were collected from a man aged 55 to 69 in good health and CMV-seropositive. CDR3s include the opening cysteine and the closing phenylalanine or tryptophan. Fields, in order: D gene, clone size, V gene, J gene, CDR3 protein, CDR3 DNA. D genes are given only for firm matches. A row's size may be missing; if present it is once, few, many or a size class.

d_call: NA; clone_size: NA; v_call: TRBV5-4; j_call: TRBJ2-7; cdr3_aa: CASSRDSLEQYF; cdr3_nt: TGTGCCAGCAGCCGGGACTCTCTCGAGCAGTACTTC
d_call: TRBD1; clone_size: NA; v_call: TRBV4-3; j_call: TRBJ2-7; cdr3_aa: CASSQESGTASTEQYF; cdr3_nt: TGCGCCAGCAGCCAAGAATCCGGGACAGCTAGTACCGAGCAGTACTTC
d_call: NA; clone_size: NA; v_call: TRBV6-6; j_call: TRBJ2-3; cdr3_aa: CASSHSFDTQYF; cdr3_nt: TGTGCCAGCAGTCACTCCTTCGATACGCAGTATTTT
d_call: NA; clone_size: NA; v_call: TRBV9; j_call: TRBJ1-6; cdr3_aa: CASSVDSSYNSPLHF; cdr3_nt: TGTGCCAGCAGCGTAGATTCTTCCTATAATTCACCCCTCCACTTT
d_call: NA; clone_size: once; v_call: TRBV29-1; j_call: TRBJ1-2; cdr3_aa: CSVELVRYGYTF; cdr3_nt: TGCAGCGTTGAACTGGTCAGATATGGCTACACCTTC
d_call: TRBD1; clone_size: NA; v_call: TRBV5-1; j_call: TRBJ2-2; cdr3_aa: CASRQGPGELFF; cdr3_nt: TGCGCCAGCAGACAGGGGCCCGGGGAGCTGTTTTTT
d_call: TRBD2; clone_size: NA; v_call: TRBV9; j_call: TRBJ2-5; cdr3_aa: CASSVGGGGARETQYF; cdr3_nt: TGTGCCAGCAGCGTAGGGGGCGGGGGGGCGAGAGAGACCCAGTACTTC
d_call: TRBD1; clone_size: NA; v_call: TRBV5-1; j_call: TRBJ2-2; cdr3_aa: CASSWGTGGTGELFF; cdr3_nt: TGCGCTAGCAGCTGGGGGACAGGGGGGACCGGGGAGCTGTTTTTT
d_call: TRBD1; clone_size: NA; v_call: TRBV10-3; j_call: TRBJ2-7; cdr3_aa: CAISESGQGYEQYF; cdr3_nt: TGTGCCATCAGTGAGTCGGGACAGGGCTACGAGCAGTACTTC
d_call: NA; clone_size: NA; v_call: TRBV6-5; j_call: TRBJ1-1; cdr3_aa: CASSAGRANTEAFF; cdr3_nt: TGTGCCAGCAGCGCAGGGAGGGCTAACACTGAAGCTTTCTTT
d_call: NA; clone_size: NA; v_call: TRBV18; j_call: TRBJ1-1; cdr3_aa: CASSPPSRDNTEAFF; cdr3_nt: TGTGCCAGCTCACCACCGTCCAGGGATAACACTGAAGCTTTCTTT
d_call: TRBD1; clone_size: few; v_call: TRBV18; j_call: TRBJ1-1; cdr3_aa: CASSPGQGSTEAFF; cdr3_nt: TGTGCCAGCTCACCGGGACAGGGGAGTACTGAAGCTTTCTTT
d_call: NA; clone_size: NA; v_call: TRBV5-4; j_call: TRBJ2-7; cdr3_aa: CASSLSIGGEQYF; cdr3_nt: TGTGCCAGCAGCTTGTCGATCGGGGGCGAGCAGTACTTC
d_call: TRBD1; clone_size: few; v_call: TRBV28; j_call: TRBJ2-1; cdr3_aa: CASSSSRAGGNNEQFF; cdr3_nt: TGTGCCAGCAGTTCCTCGCGGGCAGGGGGTAACAATGAGCAGTTCTTC
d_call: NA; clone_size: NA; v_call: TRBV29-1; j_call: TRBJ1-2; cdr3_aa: CSVDYQDNYGYTF; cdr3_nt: TGCAGCGTTGATTACCAGGATAACTATGGCTACACCTTC
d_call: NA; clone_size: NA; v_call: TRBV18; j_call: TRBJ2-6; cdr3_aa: CASSWGRAVSGANVLTF; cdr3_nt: TGTGCCAGCTCTTGGGGCAGGGCGGTGTCTGGGGCCAACGTCCTGACTTTC
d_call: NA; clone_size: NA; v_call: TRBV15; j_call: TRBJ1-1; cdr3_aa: CATSRDKNTEAFF; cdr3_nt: TGTGCCACCAGCAGAGACAAGAACACTGAAGCTTTCTTT
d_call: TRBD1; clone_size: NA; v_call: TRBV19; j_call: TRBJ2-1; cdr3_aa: CASSSISGGVSVNEQFF; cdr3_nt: TGTGCCAGTAGTTCCATCTCAGGGGGCGTCTCCGTGAATGAGCAGTTCTTC
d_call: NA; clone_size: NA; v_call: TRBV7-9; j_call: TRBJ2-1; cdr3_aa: CSSSFEGNEQFF; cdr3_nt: TGTTCCAGCAGCTTCGAGGGCAATGAGCAGTTCTTC
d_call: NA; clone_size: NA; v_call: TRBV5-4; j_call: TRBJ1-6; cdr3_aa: CASSQGPPSQNSPLHF; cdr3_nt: TGTGCCAGCAGCCAGGGGCCACCTAGTCAAAATTCACCCCTCCACTTT
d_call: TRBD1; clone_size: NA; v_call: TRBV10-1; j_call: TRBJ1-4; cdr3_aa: CASSPGQAEEKLFF; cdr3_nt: TGCGCCAGCAGCCCCGGACAGGCGGAAGAAAAACTGTTTTTT
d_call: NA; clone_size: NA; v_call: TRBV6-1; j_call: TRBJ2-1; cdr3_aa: CASSGSGYNEQFF; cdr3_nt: TGTGCCAGCAGTGGGTCAGGCTACAATGAGCAGTTCTTC
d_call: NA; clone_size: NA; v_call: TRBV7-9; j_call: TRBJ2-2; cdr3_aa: CASSPPGANTGELFF; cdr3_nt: TGTGCCAGCAGCCCCCCTGGGGCCAACACCGGGGAGCTGTTTTTT
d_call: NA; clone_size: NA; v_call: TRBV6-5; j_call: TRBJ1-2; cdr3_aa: CASSEDSNYGYTF; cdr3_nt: TGTGCCAGCAGTGAGGACAGTAACTATGGCTACACCTTC
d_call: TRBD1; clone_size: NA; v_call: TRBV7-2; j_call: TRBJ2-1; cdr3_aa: CASARPGQGANEQFF; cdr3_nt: TGTGCCAGCGCCCGCCCGGGACAGGGGGCGAATGAGCAGTTCTTC
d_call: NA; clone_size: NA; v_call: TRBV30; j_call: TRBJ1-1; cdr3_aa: CAWSATSNTEAFF; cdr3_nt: TGTGCCTGGAGTGCCACAAGTAACACTGAAGCTTTCTTT
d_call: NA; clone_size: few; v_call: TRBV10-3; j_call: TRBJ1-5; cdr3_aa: CAISDEGGGNQPQHF; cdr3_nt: TGTGCCATCAGTGATGAGGGTGGGGGCAATCAGCCCCAGCATTTT
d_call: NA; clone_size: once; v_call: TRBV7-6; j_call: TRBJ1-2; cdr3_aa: CASSLDPGSGGYTF; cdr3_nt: TGTGCCAGCAGCTTAGATCCGGGGTCGGGTGGCTACACCTTC
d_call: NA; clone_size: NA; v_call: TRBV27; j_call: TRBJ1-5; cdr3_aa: CASSHGFIQGGNQPQHF; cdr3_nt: TGTGCCAGCAGCCACGGGTTTATACAGGGAGGCAATCAGCCCCAGCATTTT
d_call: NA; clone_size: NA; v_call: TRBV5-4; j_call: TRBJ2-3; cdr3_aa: CASSLVAAGAGRDTQYF; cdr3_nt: TGTGCCAGCAGCTTGGTCGCCGCGGGGGCGGGTCGAGATACGCAGTATTTT
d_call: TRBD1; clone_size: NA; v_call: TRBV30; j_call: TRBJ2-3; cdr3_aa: CAWSVLDRRTDTQYF; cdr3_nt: TGTGCCTGGAGTGTACTGGACAGGCGCACAGATACGCAGTATTTT
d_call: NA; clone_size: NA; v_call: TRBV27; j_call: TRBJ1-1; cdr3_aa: CASSFSSPAEAFF; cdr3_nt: TGTGCCAGCAGTTTCTCTAGTCCCGCTGAAGCTTTCTTT
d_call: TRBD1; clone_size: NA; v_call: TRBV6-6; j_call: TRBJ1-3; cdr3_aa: CASSETGTGNTIYF; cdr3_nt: TGTGCCAGCAGTGAGACAGGGACTGGAAACACCATATATTTT
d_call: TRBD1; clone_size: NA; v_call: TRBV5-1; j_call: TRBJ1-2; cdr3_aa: CASSAGTGLYGYTF; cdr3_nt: TGCGCCAGCTCGGCCGGGACAGGGCTCTATGGCTACACCTTC
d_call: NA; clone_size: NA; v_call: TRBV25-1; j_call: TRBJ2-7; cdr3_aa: CASSEDTPIKTYEQYF; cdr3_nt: TGTGCCAGCAGCGAGGACACCCCTATTAAGACCTACGAGCAGTACTTC
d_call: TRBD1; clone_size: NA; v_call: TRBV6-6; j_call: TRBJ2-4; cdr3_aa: CASSRDSEAKNIQYF; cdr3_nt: TGTGCCAGCAGCCGGGACAGCGAAGCCAAAAACATTCAGTACTTC
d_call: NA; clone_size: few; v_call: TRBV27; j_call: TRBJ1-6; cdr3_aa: CASSRPGVGSPLHF; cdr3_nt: TGTGCCAGCAGTCGCCCAGGGGTTGGTTCACCCCTCCACTTT
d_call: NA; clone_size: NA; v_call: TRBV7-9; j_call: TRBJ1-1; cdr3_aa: CASSLATENTEAFF; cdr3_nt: TGTGCCAGCAGCTTAGCGACAGAGAACACTGAAGCTTTCTTT
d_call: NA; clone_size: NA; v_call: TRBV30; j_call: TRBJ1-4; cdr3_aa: CAWTSGEKLFF; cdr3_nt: TGTGCCTGGACAAGCGGCGAAAAACTGTTTTTT
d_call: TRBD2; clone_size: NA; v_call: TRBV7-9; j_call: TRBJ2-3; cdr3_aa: CASSHATSGTDTQYF; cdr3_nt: TGTGCCAGCAGCCACGCGACTAGCGGTACAGATACGCAGTATTTT
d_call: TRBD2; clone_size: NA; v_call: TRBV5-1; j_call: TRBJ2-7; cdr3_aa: CASSPRLAGTYEQYF; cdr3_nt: TGCGCCAGCAGCCCTAGACTAGCGGGGACCTACGAGCAGTACTTC
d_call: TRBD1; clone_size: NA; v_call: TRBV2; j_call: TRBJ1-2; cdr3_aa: CASGSGTVYGYTF; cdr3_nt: TGTGCCAGCGGGTCCGGGACAGTGTATGGCTACACCTTC
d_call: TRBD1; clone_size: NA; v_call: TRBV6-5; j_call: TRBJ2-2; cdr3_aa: CASSLTGGFKPGELFF; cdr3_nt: TGTGCCAGCAGTTTGACAGGGGGCTTTAAACCCGGGGAGCTGTTTTTT
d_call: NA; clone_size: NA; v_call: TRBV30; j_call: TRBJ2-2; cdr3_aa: CAFGHNRAGELFF; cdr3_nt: TGTGCCTTTGGGCATAACAGGGCCGGGGAGCTGTTTTTT
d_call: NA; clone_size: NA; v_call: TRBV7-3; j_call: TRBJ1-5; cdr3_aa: CASSPPGGTRAISPQHF; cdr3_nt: TGTGCCAGCAGCCCCCCTGGAGGCACCCGGGCAATCAGCCCCCAGCATTTT
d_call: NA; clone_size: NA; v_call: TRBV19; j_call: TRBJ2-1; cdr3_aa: CASSQRDTQQFF; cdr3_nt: TGTGCCAGTAGTCAAAGGGACACCCAGCAGTTCTTC
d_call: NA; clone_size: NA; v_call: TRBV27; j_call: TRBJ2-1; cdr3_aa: CASSLSDNHNEQFF; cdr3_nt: TGTGCCAGCAGTTTATCGGACAACCACAATGAGCAGTTCTTC
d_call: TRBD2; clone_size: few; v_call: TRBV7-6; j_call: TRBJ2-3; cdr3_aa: CASSSLAGGFTDTQYF; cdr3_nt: TGTGCCAGCAGCTCACTAGCGGGGGGATTCACAGATACGCAGTATTTT
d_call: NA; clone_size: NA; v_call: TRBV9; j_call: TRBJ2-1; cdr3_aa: CASSAQTGPYNEQFF; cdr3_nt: TGTGCCAGCAGCGCACAGACAGGCCCCTACAATGAGCAGTTCTTC
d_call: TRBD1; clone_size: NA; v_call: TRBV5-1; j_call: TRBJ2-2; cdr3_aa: CASSIQGVNTGELFF; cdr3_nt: TGCGCCAGCAGCATACAGGGGGTGAACACCGGGGAGCTGTTTTTT
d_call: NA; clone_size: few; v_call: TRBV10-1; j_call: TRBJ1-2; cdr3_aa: CASSLGQNYGYTF; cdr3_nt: TGCGCCAGCAGCCTTGGACAGAACTATGGCTACACCTTC
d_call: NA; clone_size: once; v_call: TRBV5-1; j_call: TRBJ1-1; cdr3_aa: CASSLGAGSEAFF; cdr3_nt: TGCGCCAGCAGCTTGGGAGCTGGGAGTGAAGCTTTCTTT
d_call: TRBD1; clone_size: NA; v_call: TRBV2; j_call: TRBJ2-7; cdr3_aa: CASSEQTGSDEQYF; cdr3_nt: TGTGCCAGCAGTGAACAGACAGGGAGTGACGAGCAGTACTTC
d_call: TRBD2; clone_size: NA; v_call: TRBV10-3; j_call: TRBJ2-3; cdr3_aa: CAILSTSGGNGWQYF; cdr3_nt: TGTGCCATCCTGTCGACTAGCGGGGGGAACGGTTGGCAGTATTTT
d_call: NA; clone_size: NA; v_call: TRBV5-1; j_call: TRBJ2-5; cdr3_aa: CASSFGPQETQYF; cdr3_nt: TGCGCCAGCAGCTTTGGCCCCCAAGAGACCCAGTACTTC